This T cell receptor beta chain was found in a study of blood T cell repertoires in COVID-19. Study-level background: PBMCs, B-cell-depleted T cells, or T cells were the source of the cDNA or gDNA that made up the material.

The CDR3 extends over 14 amino acids. Per the germline V gene, CDR1 is SNHLY and CDR2 is FYNNEI. V was trimmed by 7 bases and J by 3 bases, leaving 16 bases between them. The data were produced by immunoSEQ multiplex PCR, yet TCRdb's version contains in-frame clones alone and is incomplete. The sample includes around 430,000 clones, approximately 87% seen only once; the top ten take roughly 9.4%. The rearrangement links TRBV2 to TRBJ2-7; weak D call: TRBD2 (6 bases). The sample taken for sequencing was PBMCs or T cells enriched from blood (not recorded which). The source of this sequence is a woman aged 45 to 65 who had recovered from COVID-19. For the CDR3, the DNA is TGTGCCAGCACTGGGACTCTCGTGGGCTACGAGCAGTACTTC. This sequence encodes CASTGTLVGYEQYF.